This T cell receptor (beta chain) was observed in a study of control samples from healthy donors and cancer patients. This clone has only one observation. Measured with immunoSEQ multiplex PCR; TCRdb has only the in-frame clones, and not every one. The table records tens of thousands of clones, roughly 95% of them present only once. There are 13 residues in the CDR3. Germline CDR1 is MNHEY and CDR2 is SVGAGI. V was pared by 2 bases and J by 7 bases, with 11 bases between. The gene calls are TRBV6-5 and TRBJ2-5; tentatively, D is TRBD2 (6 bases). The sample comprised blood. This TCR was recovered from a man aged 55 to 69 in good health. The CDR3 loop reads CASSYPGVGTQYF. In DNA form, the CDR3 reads TGTGCCAGCAGTTACCCGGGGGTAGGGACCCAGTACTTC.